The next 19 T cell receptor beta chains were all read from a single sample in a study of cytomegalovirus exposure and HLA in healthy donors. Sequencing used immunoSEQ multiplex PCR; TCRdb keeps in-frame clones, though not all of them. This sample has tens of thousands of clones, with approximately 94% found just once. Sequences were obtained from PBMCs. Every receptor here comes from a woman aged 25 to 39 in good health and CMV-seropositive.

The chain is built from TRBV2 and TRBJ2-2, with 8 bases that match TRBD2. The ends lost 8 bases at V and 2 bases at J; junction bases unmatched: 1. There are 13 residues in the CDR3. In germline, CDR1 is SNHLY, CDR2 FYNNEI. CDR3 nucleotides: TGTGCCAGCCGGGGGGGTAACACCGGGGAGCTGTTTTTT. This encodes CASRGGNTGELFF.

In the case of this clone: Germline and junction disagree at one end, which may indicate a read error. The CDR3 is CATSRGGGSHEQYF. CDR3 sequence (DNA): TGTGCCACCAGCAGAGGCGGGGGCTCCCACGAGCAGTACTTC. V usage is TRBV15 and J usage is TRBJ2-7; possibly TRBD2 for D (7 bases). Germline CDR1 is LNHNV and CDR2 is YYDKDF (reference sequence). This CDR3 comprises 14 residues.

V and J are TRBV6-1 and TRBJ1-4; TRBD1 agrees at 8 bases. Germline V gene data show CDR1 as MNHNS and CDR2 as SASEGT. The V segment lost 5 bases and the J segment 8 bases; nucleotides outside the gene matches: 7. This CDR3 has 14 residues. The CDR3 loop is CASSQWTGQEKLFF. CDR3 DNA sequence: TGTGCCAGCAGTCAATGGACAGGGCAAGAAAAACTGTTTTTT.

This rearrangement joins TRBV2 to TRBJ2-5; 10 bases are a match to TRBD2. Germline CDR1 SNHLY, CDR2 FYNNEI. The CDR3 loop spans 13 amino acids. V shed 6 bases, J shed 4 bases, and the junction held 2 bases outside the gene matches. Here the CDR3 reads CASRTSGLETQYF. Written as DNA, the CDR3 is TGTGCCAGCAGGACTAGCGGGCTAGAGACCCAGTACTTC. Drawing the rest from reference TRBV2 and TRBJ2-5, the complete variable domain is EPEVTQTPSHQVTQMGQEVILRCVPISNHLYFYWYRQILGQKVEFLVSFYNNEISEKSEIFDDQFSVERPDGSNFTLKIRSTKLEDSAMYFCASRTSGLETQYFGPGTRLLVL.

The J gene is TRBJ2-1, the V gene TRBV15; 9 positions match TRBD2. The CDR3 has 15 residues. CDR1 is LNHNV and CDR2 is YYDKDF in the germline V gene (reference sequence). V was pared by 5 bases and J by 8 bases, with 10 bases of the junction left unmatched. The CDR3 reads CATSASGKVGDEQFF. DNA of the CDR3: TGTGCCACCAGCGCTAGCGGGAAAGTTGGGGATGAGCAGTTCTTC.

This chain's CDR3 is CSVVLRGDTQYF. The CDR3 bases are TGCAGCGTTGTTCTCAGGGGGGATACGCAGTATTTT. The J gene is TRBJ2-3, the V gene TRBV29-1, with 7 nucleotides matching TRBD1. There are 12 residues in the CDR3. The germline V gene has CDR1 SQVTM and CDR2 ANQGSEA. V lost 4 bases to trimming and J lost 6 bases; unmatched junction nucleotides: 4.

This clone appeared once. V gene TRBV7-9 combines with J gene TRBJ1-1; D unclear. V was clipped by 1 base and J by 3 bases, with 9 bases between them. The CDR3 covers 14 residues. Germline lookup yields CDR1 SEHNR and CDR2 FQNEAQ (reference sequence). The CDR3 protein is CASSLGPRDTEAFF. CDR3 sequence (DNA): TGTGCCAGCAGCTTAGGGCCGAGGGACACTGAAGCTTTCTTT.

This clone is a singleton in its sample. This chain uses TRBV5-5 with TRBJ2-7, with D perhaps matching TRBD1 (6 bases). Trimming removed 0 bases from V and 0 bases from J, with 10 bases in between. Germline CDR1 is SGHKS and CDR2 is YYEKEE (reference sequence). The CDR3 has 15 residues. For the CDR3, the DNA is TGTGCCAGCAGCTTGGCAGGGGATCTCTCCTACGAGCAGTACTTC. This translates into CASSLAGDLSYEQYF.

A single count supports this clone. The V and J genes are TRBV5-1 and TRBJ1-2; TRBD1 matches at 8 bases. The CDR3 covers 13 residues. The junction had 2 bases not matched to a gene; V was cut back by 1 base and J by 6 bases. Looked up from germline, CDR1 is SGHRS and CDR2 is YFSETQ. This CDR3 is CASSLSGGDGYTF. In nucleotides, the CDR3 is TGCGCCAGCAGCTTGTCAGGGGGCGATGGCTACACCTTC.

The rearrangement joins TRBV6-5 to TRBJ2-7; 8 positions match TRBD1. Germline V gene data show CDR1 as MNHEY and CDR2 as SVGAGI. The length of the CDR3 is 14 residues. V shed 6 bases and J 3 bases; nucleotides not matched to a gene: 7. The CDR3 loop is CASSPGTGIYEQYF. CDR3 in DNA: TGTGCCAGCAGCCCCGGGACAGGAATCTACGAGCAGTACTTC.

The CDR3 DNA sequence: TGTGCCAGCAGCCCCGGGACAGTCCAAGAGACCCAGTACTTC. It codes for CASSPGTVQETQYF. The chain recombines TRBV14 with TRBJ2-5, with TRBD1 matching over 7 bases. The CDR3 is 14 residues long. Germline CDR1 SGHDN, CDR2 FVKESK. V trimming: 4 bases; J trimming: 1 base; junction bases outside the gene matches: 3.

The genes are TRBV7-9 and TRBJ1-2; D is ambiguous. This CDR3 comprises 12 residues. The V end was cut by 1 base, the J end by 8 bases, with 8 bases between. Germline CDR1 and CDR2: SEHNR and FQNEAQ (reference sequence). CDR3 DNA sequence: TGTGCCAGCAGCTTAGGAGCGGAGGGCTACACCTTC. Translating gives CASSLGAEGYTF.

The chain uses TRBV4-2 and TRBJ2-7; the D gene is possibly TRBD2 (6 bases). The V and J ends lost 3 bases and 4 bases respectively, with 10 bases between them. The CDR3 extends over 13 amino acids. Germline CDR1 is LGHNA and CDR2 is YNFKEQ. In nucleotides, the CDR3 is TGTGCCAGCAGCCATAGGAGGGGTTACGAGCAGTACTTC. Translating gives CASSHRRGYEQYF.

Concerning this clone itself: One junction end disagrees with the germline gene, perhaps due to a read error. The genes are TRBV30 and TRBJ1-1, with 11 positions matching TRBD1. The germline CDR1 and CDR2 sequences are GTSNPN and SVGIG (reference sequence). This CDR3 contains 16 residues. The CDR3 sequence: CAWSAQDRGLKTEAFF. The DNA of the CDR3 is TGTGCCTGGAGTGCTCAGGACAGGGGGCTGAAGACTGAAGCTTTCTTT.

The chain combines TRBV5-1 with TRBJ2-1; TRBD2 aligns across 8 bases. This CDR3 has 17 amino acids. With 0 bases clipped from V and 9 bases from J, the junction kept 14 bases outside the gene matches. CDR1 SGHRS and CDR2 YFSETQ come from the germline V gene. CDR3 in DNA: TGCGCCAGCAGCTTGGGTCTTAGCGGGAATCGGGGTAGTGAGCAGTTCTTC. Translated: CASSLGLSGNRGSEQFF. The entire variable domain, with the rest obtained from reference TRBV5-1 and TRBJ2-1, is as follows: KAGVTQTPRYLIKTRGQQVTLSCSPISGHRSVSWYQQTPGQGLQFLFEYFSETQRNKGNFPGRFSGRQFSNSRSEMNVSTLELGDSALYLCASSLGLSGNRGSEQFFGPGTRLTVL.

V is TRBV27 and J is TRBJ2-7, with 10 bases fitting TRBD2. J was trimmed by 0 bases and V by 5 bases; bases with no gene match: 4. CDR1 MNHEY and CDR2 SMNVEV come from the germline V gene (reference sequence). CDR3 length: 15 residues. CDR3 nucleotides: TGTGCCAGCAGTACTAGCGGGGCCAGCTCCTACGAGCAGTACTTC. It translates to CASSTSGASSYEQYF.

The V gene is TRBV27, the J gene TRBJ2-6; possible D gene TRBD1, 6 bases. V was pared by 6 bases and J by 0 bases, with 9 bases between. Germline CDR1 is MNHEY and CDR2 is SMNVEV (reference sequence). The CDR3 extends over 15 amino acids. The CDR3 sequence: CASRKGGSGANVLTF. For the CDR3, the DNA is TGTGCCAGCAGGAAAGGGGGCTCTGGGGCCAACGTCCTGACTTTC. Full variable domain (remainder filled in from reference TRBV27 and TRBJ2-6): EAQVTQNPRYLITVTGKKLTVTCSQNMNHEYMSWYRQDPGLGLRQIYYSMNVEVTDKGDVPEGYKVSRKEKRNFPLILESPSPNQTSLYFCASRKGGSGANVLTFGAGSRLTVL.

This chain links TRBV2 with TRBJ1-5; perhaps TRBD1 as D (6 bases). This CDR3 has 12 residues. Trimming stripped 10 bases from V and 2 bases from J, with 9 bases between. Germline CDR1 SNHLY, CDR2 FYNNEI. The CDR3 nucleotides are TGTGCCACACGACAGGGCAATCAGCCCCAGCATTTT. Translated: CATRQGNQPQHF.

DNA of the CDR3: TGTGCCAGCAGTTTACGGGGGGCCCAAGAGACCCAGTACTTC. This sequence encodes CASSLRGAQETQYF. The rearrangement uses TRBV28 and TRBJ2-5, with TRBD2 as a possible D gene (7 bases). The CDR3 sequence is 14 residues long. Trimming left V 2 bases short and J 1 base short, with 8 bases between. Germline V gene lookup returns CDR1 MDHEN and CDR2 SYDVKM.